This entry describes one T cell receptor (beta chain). This sample is part of a study of blood T cells in healthy people across ages. Germline V gives CDR1 SQVTM, CDR2 ANQGSEA. The CDR3 consists of 12 residues. Trimming left V 1 base short and J 6 bases short, with 7 bases between. Then a second PCR, running about 6 to 12 cycles, was carried out with a sample-barcoded 5' primer and a J-beta primer mix. TCRdb re-called the 5' RACE reads through MiXCR, storing one row per CDR3 protein. Of approximately 350,000 distinct CDR3 sequences in the sample, 50% to 60% are singletons; the top ten hold under 65%. The rearrangement links TRBV29-1 to TRBJ2-4, with a tentative D call TRBD2 (5 bases). Sequencing was performed on blood. The clonotype was recovered from a man in his sixties in good health. CDR3 sequence: CSVEGEPNIQYF. In nucleotides, the CDR3 is TGCAGCGTTGAAGGGGAGCCAAACATTCAGTACTTC.